This entry concerns a single TCR beta chain. This record comes from a study of blood T cell repertoires in COVID-19. Across the whole study: COVID-19 samples from acute and convalescent phases originated in the United States, Italy and Spain. Nucleic acid was either cDNA or gDNA, and it came from T cells, B-cell-depleted T cells, or PBMCs.

Per the study methods: Reference gene primer amplification in the assay estimated nucleated cell counts. Repertoires were generated with immunoSEQ multiplex PCR, while TCRdb's copy carries only in-frame clones and drops some. The V and J calls and clone size come from that table; D and trimming were worked out from the DNA. The sample has roughly 150,000 clones, over 70% seen once. Trimming removed 6 bases from V and 6 bases from J, with 15 bases in between. Germline assignment: CDR1 MDHEN and CDR2 SYDVKM. The CDR3 sequence is 15 residues long. V usage is TRBV28 and J usage is TRBJ1-6; possibly TRBD1 for D (6 bases). Sequencing used peripheral blood. This TCR derives from a man in his 60s with acute or convalescent COVID-19. The CDR3 DNA sequence: TGTGCCAGCAGGATACAGGGATCGGGTAATTCACCCCTCCACTTT. This gives the protein CASRIQGSGNSPLHF.